This T cell receptor beta chain was recovered during a study of cytomegalovirus exposure and HLA in healthy donors. The study's findings and limits: Specificity for CMV antigens was confirmed in vitro for three of the CMV-associated chains. The study flagged approximately 180 TCR beta chains as cytomegalovirus-associated.

CDR1 and CDR2 from the germline V gene are LNHNV and YYDKDF (reference sequence). V lost 5 bases to trimming and J lost 0 bases, with 19 bases between them. The CDR3 extends over 18 amino acids. To note about this clone: Its specificity is not known.

Measured with immunoSEQ multiplex PCR; TCRdb has only the in-frame clones, and not every one. The top ten hold approximately 7% of the sample, which has some 180,000 clones, about 89% seen once. While the first cohort had over 650 subjects, the donors belonged to the separate validation cohort of about 120 subjects. The receptor's source is a man aged 25 to 45 in good health and CMV-seropositive. The genes are TRBV15 and TRBJ2-2; D perhaps matches TRBD2 (6 bases). Sequencing used PBMCs. CDR3 nucleotide sequence: TGTGCCACCAGCGGCGGCGAGGAGGGAAGGACGAACACCGGGGAGCTGTTTTTT. Protein sequence: CATSGGEEGRTNTGELFF.